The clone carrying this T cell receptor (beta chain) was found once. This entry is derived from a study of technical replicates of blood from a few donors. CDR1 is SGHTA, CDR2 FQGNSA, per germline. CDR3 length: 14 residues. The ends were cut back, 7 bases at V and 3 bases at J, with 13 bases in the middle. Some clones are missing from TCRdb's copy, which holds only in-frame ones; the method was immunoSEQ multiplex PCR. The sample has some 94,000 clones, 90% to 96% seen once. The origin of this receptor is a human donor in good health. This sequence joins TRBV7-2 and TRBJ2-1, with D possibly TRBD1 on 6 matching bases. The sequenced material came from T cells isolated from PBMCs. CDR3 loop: CASTPRDIYNEQFF. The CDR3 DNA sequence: TGTGCCAGCACCCCCCGGGACATCTACAATGAGCAGTTCTTC.